Each of the 27 T cell receptor beta chains below was sequenced from the same sample in a study of T cells expressing NK-cell markers. TCRdb processed the 5' RACE reads again and assigns one entry to each CDR3 protein, with no DNA. This listing includes about 160,000 distinct CDR3 sequences. Sample: blood T cells: a sorted CD56 or NKG2C T cell subset, CD4+ or CD8+ T cells, or bulk PBMC T cells (not recorded which). These receptors were collected from a woman between 18 and 69 years old in good health.

V usage is TRBV5-1 and J usage is TRBJ2-7; TCRdb proposes TRBD1, but this gene call is untestable without DNA. The germline V gene encodes CDR1 SGHRS and CDR2 YFSETQ. The CDR3 contains 15 residues. The CDR3 here is CASSPSLQGSYEQYF. Supplemented by reference TRBV5-1 and TRBJ2-7, the full variable domain reads KAGVTQTPRYLIKTRGQQVTLSCSPISGHRSVSWYQQTPGQGLQFLFEYFSETQRNKGNFPGRFSGRQFSNSRSEMNVSTLELGDSALYLCASSPSLQGSYEQYFGPGTRLTVT.

The V and J genes are TRBV7-2 and TRBJ2-2; absent DNA, TCRdb's TRBD1 call cannot be checked. This CDR3 is 16 amino acids long. Germline V CDR1 and CDR2: SGHTA, FQGNSA. The CDR3 is CASSRRTGVHTGELFF.

The chain uses TRBV7-6 and TRBJ2-2; the D call from TCRdb, TRBD1, cannot be confirmed without DNA. From germline, CDR1 is SGHVS and CDR2 FNYEAQ. The CDR3 sequence is 15 residues long. The CDR3: CASSPITGLAGELFF.

CDR3 region: CASSPQGLAGGLEQFF. This chain connects TRBV7-3 to TRBJ2-1; TCRdb's D gene call, TRBD2, goes unchecked for lack of DNA. Germline lookup yields CDR1 SGHTA and CDR2 FQGTGA. This CDR3 is 16 amino acids long.

The chain's CDR3 is CASSVGQGDYGYTF. The chain recombines TRBV9 with TRBJ1-2; TCRdb's D gene call, TRBD1, goes unchecked for lack of DNA. The CDR3 has 14 residues. Germline-derived CDR1 and CDR2 are SGDLS and YYNGEE.

This chain connects TRBV12-3 or TRBV12-4 to TRBJ1-2; as DNA is missing, the TRBD1 call by TCRdb cannot be tested. The CDR3 spans 15 residues. The CDR3 sequence is CASSQDRALSYGYTF.

V is TRBV6-1 and J is TRBJ1-5; checking the TCRdb D call of TRBD1 is not possible without DNA. Germline CDR1 is MNHNS and CDR2 is SASEGT. The CDR3 runs 15 residues. Here the CDR3 reads CATILGQGINQPQHF.

The gene calls are TRBV18 and TRBJ2-5; TCRdb reports TRBD1, a call that lacks DNA to check it against. Germline loops: CDR1 KGHSH, CDR2 LQKENI. The CDR3 extends over 16 amino acids. The CDR3 reads CASSPLRPGAQETQYF. Complete variable domain (other parts from reference TRBV18 and TRBJ2-5): NAGVMQNPRHLVRRRGQEARLRCSPMKGHSHVYWYRQLPEEGLKFMVYLQKENIIDESGMPKERFSAEFPKEGPSILRIQQVVRGDSAAYFCASSPLRPGAQETQYFGPGTRLLVL.

The CDR3 region is CASSFHGNQETQYF. The chain couples TRBV27 to TRBJ2-5. There are 14 residues in the CDR3. In germline, CDR1 is MNHEY, CDR2 SMNVEV (reference sequence).

The genes are TRBV9 and TRBJ2-3; no DNA is available, so the TRBD1 call from TCRdb remains unchecked. CDR3 length equals 16 residues. CDR1 and CDR2 from the germline V gene are SGDLS and YYNGEE. CDR3 protein: CASSPREGAGTDTQYF.

The chain has TRBV5-1 and TRBJ2-2; the TCRdb call, TRBD2, lacks DNA for checking. There are 17 residues in the CDR3. Looked up from germline, CDR1 is SGHRS and CDR2 is YFSETQ. CDR3: CASSLSSGRAVTGELFF.

V usage is TRBV9 and J usage is TRBJ1-5; TCRdb lists TRBD1, though no DNA is available to test this call. This CDR3 has 17 amino acids. The germline V gene encodes CDR1 SGDLS and CDR2 YYNGEE. The CDR3 region is CASSDTRDRVSNQPQHF.

The V and J genes are TRBV4-2 and TRBJ1-1; absent DNA, TCRdb's TRBD1 call cannot be checked. Germline loops: CDR1 LGHNA, CDR2 YNFKEQ. The CDR3 contains 15 residues. Here the CDR3 reads CASSQREGAVTEAFF.

The V call is TRBV6-5, the J call TRBJ2-7; TCRdb lists TRBD1, though no DNA is available to test this call. Germline assignment: CDR1 MNHEY and CDR2 SVGAGI. CDR3 length: 14 amino acids. This chain's CDR3 is CASSSYRAGYEQYF.

This chain connects TRBV7-8 to TRBJ2-2; the D gene TCRdb calls, TRBD1, cannot be checked with no DNA. The CDR3 has 14 residues. Germline V lookup: CDR1 SGHVS, CDR2 FQNEAQ. CDR3 protein: CATLTGPNTGELFF.

The rearrangement links TRBV6-1 to TRBJ1-1. Germline lookup yields CDR1 MNHNS and CDR2 SASEGT. The CDR3 covers 13 residues. CDR3: CATHLIMNTEAFF.

The CDR3 here is CASSQVSVINEQFF. The chain couples TRBV3-1 to TRBJ2-1. The germline V gene has CDR1 LGHDT and CDR2 YNNKEL (reference sequence). CDR3 length: 14 residues.

The chain couples TRBV5-6 to TRBJ2-7; TCRdb's D gene call, TRBD1, goes unchecked for lack of DNA. CDR3 length: 15 residues. Per the germline V gene, CDR1 is SGHDT and CDR2 is YYEEEE. CDR3 region: CASSFGDRPYEGQYF. Full variable domain (outside the CDR3, taken from reference TRBV5-6 and TRBJ2-7): DAGVTQSPTHLIKTRGQQVTLRCSPKSGHDTVSWYQQALGQGPQFIFQYYEEEERQRGNFPDRFSGHQFPNYSSELNVNALLLGDSALYLCASSFGDRPYEGQYFGPGTRLTVT.

The rearrangement joins TRBV7-8 to TRBJ2-3; TCRdb outputs TRBD1, but without DNA this stays unchecked. From germline, CDR1 is SGHVS and CDR2 FQNEAQ. The CDR3 contains 15 residues. CDR3 in amino acids: CASSAGTGRTDTQYF.

The gene calls are TRBV5-1 and TRBJ1-4. This CDR3 spans 14 amino acids. Germline V CDR1 and CDR2: SGHRS, YFSETQ. The CDR3 loop is CASSLDQLNEKLFF.

The rearrangement links TRBV7-8 to TRBJ2-5. The germline V gene encodes CDR1 SGHVS and CDR2 FQNEAQ. There are 13 residues in the CDR3. The CDR3 protein is CASSFAIGETQYF. The full variable domain, in which reference TRBV7-8 and TRBJ2-5 provide the parts outside the CDR3, is GAGVSQSPRYKVAKRGQDVALRCDPISGHVSLFWYQQALGQGPEFLTYFQNEAQLDKSGLPSDRFFAERPEGSVSTLKIQRTQQEDSAVYLCASSFAIGETQYFGPGTRLLVL.

The chain employs TRBV5-1 and TRBJ2-1. The CDR3 spans 16 residues. CDR1 and CDR2 from the germline V gene are SGHRS and YFSETQ. This chain's CDR3 is CASSLSFAGSYNEQFF.

This chain uses TRBV12-3 or TRBV12-4 with TRBJ1-1. This CDR3 has 15 amino acids. The CDR3 sequence: CASRSNDGVVTEAFF.

This sequence joins TRBV10-2 and TRBJ1-5. CDR1 and CDR2 from the germline V gene are WSHSY and SAAADI. This CDR3 contains 14 residues. The CDR3 sequence: CASSESERNQPQHF.

J is TRBJ2-3 and V is TRBV5-1; TCRdb designates TRBD1, a call that cannot be tested without DNA. Germline V gives CDR1 SGHRS, CDR2 YFSETQ. The CDR3 is made up of 16 amino acids. The CDR3 here is CASSLDPGFGTDTQYF.

The J gene is TRBJ2-1, the V gene TRBV28; there is no DNA to check the TCRdb D call of TRBD2. This CDR3 region has 19 residues. CDR1 is MDHEN, CDR2 SYDVKM, per germline. Here the CDR3 reads CASSLALAGGPGSYNEQFF. Supplemented by reference TRBV28 and TRBJ2-1, the full variable domain reads DVKVTQSSRYLVKRTGEKVFLECVQDMDHENMFWYRQDPGLGLRLIYFSYDVKMKEKGDIPEGYSVSREKKERFSLILESASTNQTSMYLCASSLALAGGPGSYNEQFFGPGTRLTVL.

The J gene is TRBJ2-1, the V gene TRBV5-1; TCRdb designates TRBD1, a call that cannot be tested without DNA. In germline, CDR1 is SGHRS, CDR2 YFSETQ. The CDR3 sequence is 18 residues long. The CDR3 loop is CASSLAQGGGASYNEQFF.